The present TCR beta chain was sequenced within a study of technical replicates of blood from several donors. Trimming shortened V by 3 bases and J by 1 base, and 16 bases separated the two germline ends. Germline CDR1 is SGHDN and CDR2 is FVKESK. The CDR3 has 16 residues. Clones were sequenced by immunoSEQ multiplex PCR, and TCRdb holds only the in-frame ones, with some missing. The sample carries about 100,000 clones, about 95% recorded once. The clonotype was recovered from a human donor in good health. Sequenced input: T cells isolated from PBMCs. The rearrangement joins TRBV14 to TRBJ2-7; D not certain. The CDR3: CASSHLRQAESYEQYF. The CDR3, as DNA: TGTGCCAGCAGCCACCTCCGGCAGGCCGAATCCTACGAGCAGTACTTC.